This T cell receptor (beta chain) was obtained from a study of T-cell reconstitution after alpha-beta-depleted transplantation in children. The table lists this clonotype with many counts. Construction of the TCRbeta library involved unique molecular identifiers. Each CDR3 protein gets one entry after TCRdb re-called the PCR reads with MiXCR. The data contain a few hundred thousand distinct CDR3 sequences, around a tenth of them singletons. Germline loops: CDR1 SEHNR, CDR2 FQNEAQ (reference sequence). The ends lost 6 bases at V and 4 bases at J; junction bases unmatched: 10. The CDR3 is 15 amino acids.

Sequenced here: PBMCs from the stem cell graft donor, sampled from the stem cell graft. The chain combines TRBV7-9 with TRBJ1-1, with TRBD1 identical over 8 bases. The sequence was collected from a human donor who donated a stem cell graft to a child with acute lymphoblastic leukemia. CDR3 nucleotides: TGTGCCAGCAGTCATCGACAGGGGATCCCCACTGAAGCTTTCTTT. As protein: CASSHRQGIPTEAFF. The full variable domain, in which reference TRBV7-9 and TRBJ1-1 provide the parts outside the CDR3, is DTGVSQNPRHKITKRGQNVTFRCDPISEHNRLYWYRQTLGQGPEFLTYFQNEAQLEKSRLLSDRFSAERPKGSFSTLEIQRTEQGDSAMYLCASSHRQGIPTEAFFGQGTRLTVV.